Below are 30 T cell receptor beta chains sequenced from a single sample in a study of cytomegalovirus exposure and HLA in healthy donors. Primers for the PCR totalled 60 Vbeta and 13 Jbeta. Only in-frame clones appear in the TCRdb table, and some are missing; sequencing was by immunoSEQ multiplex PCR. The sample lists about 210,000 clones; approximately 79% were seen once. Material: PBMCs. These receptors were collected from a male donor in good health and CMV-seronegative.

V usage is TRBV5-4 and J usage is TRBJ2-1; TRBD2 aligns across 10 bases. This CDR3 is 16 amino acids long. Germline assignment: CDR1 SGHNT and CDR2 YYREEE (reference sequence). The V segment lost 10 bases and the J segment 6 bases; nucleotides outside the gene matches: 16. The CDR3 DNA reads as TGTGCCGGCTCGGGGCTAGCGGGAGACCCCCCCAATGAGCAGTTCTTC. Its protein product is CAGSGLAGDPPNEQFF.

The CDR3 sequence is CAISVYSGTGGNTIYF. CDR3 nucleotides: TGTGCCATCAGTGTCTATAGTGGGACAGGCGGAAACACCATATATTTT. The J gene is TRBJ1-3, the V gene TRBV10-3, with 8 positions matching TRBD1. Germline V gives CDR1 ENHRY, CDR2 SYGVKD. Unmatched junction bases numbered 9, after V lost 4 bases and J lost 4 bases. The CDR3 totals 16 residues.

This sequence joins TRBV28 and TRBJ1-2; possible D gene TRBD1, 6 bases. This CDR3 has 13 amino acids. Trimming took off 7 bases at V and 2 bases at J, with 11 bases between the two ends. Looked up from germline, CDR1 is MDHEN and CDR2 is SYDVKM. As DNA, the CDR3 is TGTGCCAGCATTAAGAGGGGGAACTATGGCTACACCTTC. Residues: CASIKRGNYGYTF.

In nucleotides, the CDR3 is TGTGCCATCAGTGAGTCTGGACTAGCCTACGAGCAGTACTTC. It encodes CAISESGLAYEQYF. V gene TRBV10-3 combines with J gene TRBJ2-7; 7 bases map to TRBD2. J lost 2 bases, V lost 0 bases, and 1 base had no gene match. Germline values: CDR1 ENHRY, CDR2 SYGVKD. The CDR3 is 14 amino acids.

V is TRBV14 and J is TRBJ1-2; D is ambiguous. In germline, CDR1 is SGHDN, CDR2 FVKESK. The ends were cut back, 0 bases at V and 6 bases at J, with 14 bases in the middle. This CDR3 contains 15 residues. CDR3 sequence reads: CASSQDLERYHGYTF. The CDR3 nucleotides are TGTGCCAGCAGCCAAGATTTGGAGCGGTATCATGGCTACACCTTC.

The chain employs TRBV9 and TRBJ1-5; the D gene is possibly TRBD1 (6 bases). The CDR3 extends over 14 amino acids. Germline assignment: CDR1 SGDLS and CDR2 YYNGEE. V lost 2 bases and J lost 7, with 13 bases in between. CDR3 loop: CASSVQGWGQPQHF. Here the CDR3 DNA reads TGTGCCAGCAGCGTCCAGGGGTGGGGGCAGCCCCAGCATTTT.

The chain recombines TRBV19 with TRBJ1-2; D not certain. V was cut by 5 bases and J by 8 bases, with 18 bases left in between. The CDR3 extends over 14 amino acids. Germline values: CDR1 LNHDA, CDR2 SQIVND (reference sequence). The CDR3 loop is CASSSGRLMMGYTF. In DNA form, the CDR3 reads TGTGCCAGTAGTTCCGGGAGGCTAATGATGGGCTACACCTTC.

This clone has just one count. CDR3 sequence: CASSSLGTSANTQYF. The CDR3 nucleotides are TGTGCCAGCAGCTCCTTGGGTACTAGCGCCAATACGCAGTATTTT. This chain links TRBV7-3 with TRBJ2-3; 7 nucleotides match TRBD2. Germline CDR1 SGHTA, CDR2 FQGTGA. The CDR3 has 15 amino acids. Trimming cost V 4 bases and J 7 bases; bases outside gene matches: 11.

This chain uses TRBV30 with TRBJ2-5; TRBD1 matches at 8 bases. Germline V gene lookup returns CDR1 GTSNPN and CDR2 SVGIG (reference sequence). The CDR3 has 14 residues. J lost 1 base, V lost 3 bases, and 4 bases had no gene match. The CDR3 DNA reads TGTGCCTGGAGGGGACAGGCGCGCCAAGAGACCCAGTACTTC. It codes for CAWRGQARQETQYF.

The chain joins TRBV27 to TRBJ2-3; unclear D gene. The CDR3 spans 13 residues. V dropped 5 bases and J dropped 0 bases, with 6 bases sitting between them. The V gene's germline CDR1 is MNHEY and CDR2 SMNVEV (reference sequence). CDR3 amino acids: CASSLRSTDTQYF. The CDR3 DNA sequence: TGTGCCAGCAGTCTCCGTAGCACAGATACGCAGTATTTT.

V usage is TRBV10-3 and J usage is TRBJ1-2; 9 nucleotides agree with TRBD1. Germline V gene data show CDR1 as ENHRY and CDR2 as SYGVKD. CDR3 length: 14 amino acids. The V gene end was trimmed by 4 bases and the J gene end by 4 bases; junction bases not matched to a gene: 4. The CDR3 loop is CAISGTGEGYGYTF. In DNA form, the CDR3 reads TGTGCCATCAGTGGGACAGGGGAAGGCTATGGCTACACCTTC.

This clone was seen only a few times. This chain links TRBV27 with TRBJ2-7, with a weak D call TRBD2 (5 bases). In germline, CDR1 is MNHEY, CDR2 SMNVEV (reference sequence). V was pared by 4 bases and J by 2 bases, with 15 bases between. This CDR3 has 15 amino acids. CDR3 region: CASSSLSGLAYEQYF. CDR3 in DNA: TGTGCCAGCAGTTCCCTATCGGGGTTGGCCTACGAGCAGTACTTC.

The chain recombines TRBV5-1 with TRBJ1-2; 9 nucleotides line up with TRBD1. Germline CDR1 SGHRS, CDR2 YFSETQ. V gave up 2 bases and J gave up 2 bases; unmatched junction bases: 4. This CDR3 contains 15 residues. CDR3 protein: CASSFGTGTNYGYTF. Written as DNA, the CDR3 is TGCGCCAGCAGCTTTGGGACAGGGACAAACTATGGCTACACCTTC.

This clone was recorded a few times. The rearrangement joins TRBV7-9 to TRBJ1-2; D is ambiguous. V lost 1 base and J 4 bases, leaving 13 bases between the germline ends. Germline assignment: CDR1 SEHNR and CDR2 FQNEAQ (reference sequence). The CDR3 spans 15 residues. CDR3 residues: CASSLVDDRGYGYTF. The CDR3 DNA reads as TGTGCCAGCAGCTTAGTGGATGATCGGGGCTATGGCTACACCTTC.

The genes are TRBV5-4 and TRBJ2-7; possibly TRBD1 for D (6 bases). The CDR3 spans 11 residues. Trimming removed 7 bases at V and 5 bases at J, with 10 bases between. Looked up from germline, CDR1 is SGHNT and CDR2 is YYREEE (reference sequence). The DNA of the CDR3 is TGTGCCAGCCACAGGGACAACGAGCAGTACTTC. Its protein is CASHRDNEQYF.

The sample holds one count of this clone. The V call is TRBV9, the J call TRBJ2-7, with 9 bases aligning to TRBD1. Germline V gene data show CDR1 as SGDLS and CDR2 as YYNGEE. The CDR3 spans 14 residues. V dropped 4 bases and J dropped 2; count of bases not matched to a gene: 4. CDR3 nucleotides: TGTGCCAGCAGCTCGGGACAGGGCACCTACGAGCAGTACTTC. Translating it yields CASSSGQGTYEQYF. Full variable domain (missing parts from reference TRBV9 and TRBJ2-7): DSGVTQTPKHLITATGQRVTLRCSPRSGDLSVYWYQQSLDQGLQFLIQYYNGEERAKGNILERFSAQQFPDLHSELNLSSLELGDSALYFCASSSGQGTYEQYFGPGTRLTVT.

The chain combines TRBV6-1 with TRBJ1-2; the D is unclear. Looked up from germline, CDR1 is MNHNS and CDR2 is SASEGT. Trimming stripped 5 bases from V and 2 bases from J, with 15 bases between. The CDR3 spans 15 residues. CDR3 nucleotides: TGTGCCAGCAGTACCGGGATAAGCGGAAACTATGGCTACACCTTC. Residues: CASSTGISGNYGYTF.

A single count supports this clone. V gene TRBV5-6 combines with J gene TRBJ2-3; TRBD1 might be the D (6 bases). Germline CDR1 and CDR2: SGHDT and YYEEEE. Trimming stripped 0 bases from V and 4 bases from J, with 12 bases between. The CDR3 extends over 15 amino acids. The CDR3 spells CASSLAGDTPDTQYF. The CDR3, as DNA: TGTGCCAGCAGCTTGGCAGGGGACACACCAGATACGCAGTATTTT.

In its sample, this clone was seen a few times. The chain joins TRBV5-1 to TRBJ2-3, with 7 bases matching TRBD2. The germline gives CDR1 SGHRS, CDR2 YFSETQ. This CDR3 has 17 residues. V dropped 0 bases and J dropped 2; count of bases not matched to a gene: 9. The CDR3 is CASSLAGLADTTDTQYF. In nucleotides, the CDR3 is TGCGCCAGCAGCTTGGCCGGGCTAGCGGATACCACAGATACGCAGTATTTT.

This rearrangement joins TRBV29-1 to TRBJ1-4; 11 bases agree with TRBD1. Per the germline V gene, CDR1 is SQVTM and CDR2 is ANQGSEA. The CDR3 runs to 14 residues. V shed 6 bases, J shed 6 bases, and the junction held 6 bases outside the gene matches. CDR3 in amino acids: CSVGGQGAYEKLFF. The CDR3 DNA reads TGCAGCGTAGGAGGACAGGGGGCCTATGAAAAACTGTTTTTT.

Points on this clone: Possible read error: a much larger clone is one base away. The chain couples TRBV2 to TRBJ2-3; TRBD1 matches 9 bases. Germline values: CDR1 SNHLY, CDR2 FYNNEI. The CDR3 has 15 amino acids. The V segment lost 4 bases and the J segment 0 bases; nucleotides outside the gene matches: 2. The CDR3 region is CASSGGQGSTDTQYF. CDR3 DNA: TGTGCCAGCAGTGGAGGACAGGGGAGCACAGATACGCAGTATTTT.

This chain uses TRBV4-3 with TRBJ1-6; possibly TRBD1 for D (5 bases). Germline CDR1 and CDR2: LGHNA and YSLEER. There are 17 residues in the CDR3. V shed 0 bases and J shed 6 bases, with 15 bases lying between them. The CDR3 reads CASSQDLAGVSNSPLHF. The CDR3 DNA reads TGCGCCAGCAGCCAAGATTTAGCGGGGGTCAGTAATTCACCCCTCCACTTT.

The CDR3 is CASSVGEGTGGFGELFF. In DNA form, the CDR3 reads TGTGCCAGCAGCGTAGGGGAGGGGACAGGGGGCTTCGGGGAGCTGTTTTTT. The genes are TRBV9 and TRBJ2-2; 12 bases line up with TRBD1. Germline loops: CDR1 SGDLS, CDR2 YYNGEE. J gave up 7 bases and V 0 bases, and 7 bases lay outside the gene matches. The CDR3 contains 17 residues.

The CDR3 DNA is TGTGCCACCAGCAGAGGGCCAGCGGGGTTCGAGCAGTACTTC. Encoded protein: CATSRGPAGFEQYF. The chain links TRBV15 to TRBJ2-7; TRBD2 matches 7 bases. After removal of 1 base from V and 6 bases from J, the junction contained 6 bases not matched to a gene. This CDR3 region has 14 residues. In germline, CDR1 is LNHNV, CDR2 YYDKDF (reference sequence).

V and J are TRBV7-2 and TRBJ2-3; D is ambiguous. V was clipped by 0 bases and J by 3 bases, with 4 bases between them. CDR3 length: 13 amino acids. Germline lookup yields CDR1 SGHTA and CDR2 FQGNSA. The CDR3 spells CASSLARTDTQYF. The DNA of the CDR3 is TGTGCCAGCAGCTTAGCGAGAACAGATACGCAGTATTTT.

The V gene is TRBV27, the J gene TRBJ2-7, with 7 bases matching TRBD1. Germline assignment: CDR1 MNHEY and CDR2 SMNVEV (reference sequence). The CDR3 consists of 14 residues. V lost 3 bases, J lost 2 bases, and 4 bases stayed unmatched. CDR3 sequence: CASSLWTGAYEQYF. CDR3 in DNA: TGTGCCAGCAGTTTGTGGACAGGAGCCTACGAGCAGTACTTC.

V gene TRBV4-3 combines with J gene TRBJ2-1; 7 positions match TRBD1. The CDR3 has 15 amino acids. J gave up 4 bases and V 0 bases, and 3 bases lay outside the gene matches. From germline, CDR1 is LGHNA and CDR2 YSLEER. The CDR3 reads CASSQEQDRYNEQFF. The DNA for the CDR3 is TGCGCCAGCAGCCAAGAACAGGACAGGTACAATGAGCAGTTCTTC.

The chain employs TRBV30 and TRBJ1-5; D is uncertain. CDR1 is GTSNPN, CDR2 SVGIG, per germline (reference sequence). The CDR3 contains 13 residues. V lost 2 bases and J 8 bases, leaving 13 bases between the germline ends. CDR3 in DNA: TGTGCCTGGAGTCGGGAGGTTATGGAGCCCCAGCATTTT. This gives the protein CAWSREVMEPQHF.

V and J are TRBV5-1 and TRBJ1-1; D is unresolved. The V gene's germline CDR1 is SGHRS and CDR2 YFSETQ. V was trimmed by 0 bases and J by 0 bases, leaving 12 bases between them. This CDR3 spans 16 amino acids. The CDR3 DNA sequence: TGCGCCAGCAGCTTGGTCGGGGATCTAATGAACACTGAAGCTTTCTTT. Translating gives CASSLVGDLMNTEAFF.

The chain combines TRBV6-4 with TRBJ1-5; the match to TRBD1 covers 9 bases. The junction had 11 bases not matched to a gene; V was cut back by 2 bases and J by 6 bases. Germline-derived CDR1 and CDR2 are MRHNA and SNTAGT. The CDR3 has 17 amino acids. The CDR3 loop is CASSDPRGQGSGQPQHF. CDR3 in DNA: TGTGCCAGCAGTGACCCGAGGGGACAGGGTTCTGGTCAGCCCCAGCATTTT.